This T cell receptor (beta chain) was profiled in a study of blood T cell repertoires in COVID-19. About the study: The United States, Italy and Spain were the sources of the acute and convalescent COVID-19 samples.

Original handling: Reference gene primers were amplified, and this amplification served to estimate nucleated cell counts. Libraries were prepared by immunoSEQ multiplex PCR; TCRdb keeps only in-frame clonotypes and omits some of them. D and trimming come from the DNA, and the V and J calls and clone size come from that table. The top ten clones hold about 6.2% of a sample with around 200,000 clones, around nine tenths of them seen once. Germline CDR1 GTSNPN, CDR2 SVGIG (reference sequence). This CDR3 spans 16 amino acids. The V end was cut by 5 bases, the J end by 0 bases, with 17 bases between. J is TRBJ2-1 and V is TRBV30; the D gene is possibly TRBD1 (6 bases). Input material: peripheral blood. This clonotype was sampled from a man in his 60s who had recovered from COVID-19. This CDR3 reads CAWDPQGLSSYNEQFF. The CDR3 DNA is TGTGCCTGGGACCCACAGGGCCTTAGCTCCTACAATGAGCAGTTCTTC.